This note documents a single TCR beta chain sequence. This entry comes from a study of blood T cell repertoires in COVID-19. As for the study in general: Acute and convalescent COVID-19 specimens originated in the United States, Italy and Spain. From T cells, B-cell-depleted T cells, or PBMCs came the material, which was cDNA or gDNA.

Trimming removed 5 bases from V and 4 bases from J; junction bases left unmatched: 15. There are 17 residues in the CDR3. Germline V gene sequence: CDR1 SGHVS, CDR2 FNYEAQ. Assay used: immunoSEQ multiplex PCR; TCRdb lists only in-frame clones, some missing. Altogether over 120,000 clones are present, over 80% being singletons, with the ten largest covering 0.75% to 0.95%. The TCR originated in a woman aged 50 to 60 with acute or convalescent COVID-19. The J gene is TRBJ1-1, the V gene TRBV7-6; 8 nucleotides line up with TRBD1. The sequencing sample was made of peripheral blood. CDR3 sequence reads: CASSTLRQGTGSTEAFF. The CDR3 DNA is TGTGCCAGCAGCACACTCCGACAGGGGACCGGGAGCACTGAAGCTTTCTTT.